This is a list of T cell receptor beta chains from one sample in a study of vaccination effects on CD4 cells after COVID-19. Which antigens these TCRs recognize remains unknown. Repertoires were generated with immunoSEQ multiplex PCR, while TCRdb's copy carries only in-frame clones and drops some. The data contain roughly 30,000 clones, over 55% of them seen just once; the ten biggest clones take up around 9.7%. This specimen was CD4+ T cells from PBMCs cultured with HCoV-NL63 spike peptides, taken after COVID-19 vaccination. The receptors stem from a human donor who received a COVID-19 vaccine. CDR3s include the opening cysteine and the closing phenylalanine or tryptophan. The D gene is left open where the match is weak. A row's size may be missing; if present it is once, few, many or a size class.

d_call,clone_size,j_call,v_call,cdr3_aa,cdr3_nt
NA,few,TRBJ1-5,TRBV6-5,CASSYMANQPQHF,TGTGCCAGCAGTTACATGGCCAATCAGCCCCAGCATTTT
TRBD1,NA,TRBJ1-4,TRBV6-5,CASSYSTGTGEKLFF,TGTGCCAGCAGTTACTCGACAGGGACAGGAGAAAAACTGTTTTTT
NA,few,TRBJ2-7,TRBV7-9,CASSLEREKPYEQYF,TGTGCCAGCAGCTTAGAACGGGAGAAACCCTACGAGCAGTACTTC
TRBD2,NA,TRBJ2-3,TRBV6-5,CASVPAGGTDTQYF,TGTGCCTCCGTCCCGGCGGGGGGCACAGATACGCAGTATTTT
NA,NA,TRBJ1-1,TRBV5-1,CASSHIPSGDPNTEAFF,TGCGCCAGCAGCCATATACCCTCCGGGGACCCGAACACTGAAGCTTTCTTT
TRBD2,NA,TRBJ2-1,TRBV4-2,CASSQSTRGAKKTYNEQFF,TGTGCCAGCAGCCAGTCAACGCGGGGGGCCAAGAAAACTTACAATGAGCAGTTCTTC
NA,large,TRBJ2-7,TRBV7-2,CASSSYQKTYEQYF,TGTGCCAGCAGCTCTTACCAGAAAACCTACGAGCAGTACTTC
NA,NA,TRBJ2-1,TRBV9,CASSAQGNEQFF,TGTGCCAGCAGCGCGCAGGGCAATGAGCAGTTCTTC
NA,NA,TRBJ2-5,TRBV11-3,CASSLAFEETQYF,TGTGCCAGCAGCTTGGCGTTCGAAGAGACCCAGTACTTC
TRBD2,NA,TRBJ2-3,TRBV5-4,CASSASGGASDTQYF,TGTGCCAGCAGCGCGAGCGGGGGGGCTTCAGATACGCAGTATTTT
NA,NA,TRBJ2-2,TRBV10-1,CASSERKGDTGELFF,TGCGCCAGCAGTGAGAGAAAGGGGGACACCGGGGAGCTGTTTTTT
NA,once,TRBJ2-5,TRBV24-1,CATSDGSKETQYF,TGTGCCACCAGTGACGGATCCAAAGAGACCCAGTACTTC
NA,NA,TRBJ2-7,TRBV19,CASRGRDGKYEQYF,TGTGCCAGTAGGGGACGAGACGGAAAATACGAGCAGTACTTC
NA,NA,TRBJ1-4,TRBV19,CASRLQDVPGAAKLFF,TGTGCCAGTAGACTTCAGGACGTTCCGGGGGCGGCAAAACTGTTTTTT
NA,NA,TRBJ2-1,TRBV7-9,CASSLDPGTYNEQFF,TGTGCCAGCAGCTTAGATCCGGGAACCTACAATGAGCAGTTCTTC
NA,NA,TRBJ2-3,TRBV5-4,CASSTDQGSTDTQYF,TGTGCCAGCAGCACGGACCAGGGCAGCACAGATACGCAGTATTTT
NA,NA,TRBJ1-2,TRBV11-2,CASSLDWVMGGGYGYTF,TGTGCCAGCAGCTTAGATTGGGTGATGGGGGGAGGCTATGGCTACACCTTC
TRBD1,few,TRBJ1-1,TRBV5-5,CASSLWAGGDPSTEAFF,TGTGCCAGCAGCTTGTGGGCAGGGGGGGACCCGAGCACTGAAGCTTTCTTT
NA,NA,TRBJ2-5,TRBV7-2,CASSSPPVWTQYF,TGTGCCAGCAGCTCACCCCCCGTGTGGACCCAGTACTTC
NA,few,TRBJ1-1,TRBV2,CASSGQRNTEAFF,TGTGCCAGCAGTGGACAGAGGAACACTGAAGCTTTCTTT
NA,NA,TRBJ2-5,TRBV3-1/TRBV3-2,CASSPGGGTLQETQYF,TGTGCCAGCAGCCCCGGTGGCGGGACACTTCAAGAGACCCAGTACTTC
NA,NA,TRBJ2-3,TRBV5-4,CASSLAGLTDTQYF,TGTGCCAGCAGCTTGGCGGGCCTCACAGATACGCAGTATTTT
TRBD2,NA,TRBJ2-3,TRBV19,CASSVTGTSRRDTQYF,TGTGCCAGTAGTGTTACCGGGACTAGTCGCCGGGATACGCAGTATTTT
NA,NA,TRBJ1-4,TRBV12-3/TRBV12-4,CASSFYDTEKLFF,TGTGCCAGCAGTTTTTACGATACGGAAAAACTGTTTTTT
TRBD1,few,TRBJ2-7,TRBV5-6,CASSLAPDREQYF,TGTGCCAGCAGCTTGGCTCCGGACAGGGAGCAGTACTTC
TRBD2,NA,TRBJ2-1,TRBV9,CASSVQTSGKSHNEQFF,TGTGCCAGCAGCGTCCAGACTAGCGGGAAATCACACAATGAGCAGTTCTTC
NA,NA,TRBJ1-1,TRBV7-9,CASSLAPGTAEAFF,TGTGCCAGCAGCTTAGCCCCGGGAACAGCGGAAGCTTTCTTT
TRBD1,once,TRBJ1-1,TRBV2,CASSYNRGTEAFF,TGTGCCAGCAGTTATAACAGGGGGACTGAAGCTTTCTTT
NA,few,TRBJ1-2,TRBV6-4,CASSDPVESYGYTF,TGTGCCAGCAGTGACCCCGTAGAATCCTATGGCTACACCTTC
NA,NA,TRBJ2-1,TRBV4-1,CASSQESDLGEQFF,TGCGCCAGCAGCCAAGAATCGGACTTGGGTGAGCAGTTCTTC
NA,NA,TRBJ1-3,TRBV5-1,CASSLGDPLSGNTIYF,TGCGCCAGCAGCTTGGGGGATCCCCTCTCTGGAAACACCATATATTTT
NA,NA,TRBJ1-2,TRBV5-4,CASSLGEYGYTF,TGTGCCAGCAGCTTGGGGGAGTATGGCTACACCTTC
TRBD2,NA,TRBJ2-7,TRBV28,CASRTSGSYEQYF,TGTGCCAGCAGGACTAGCGGCTCCTACGAGCAGTACTTC
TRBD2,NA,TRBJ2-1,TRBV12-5,CASGLRASGGAVGEQFF,TGTGCTAGTGGTCTCCGGGCTAGCGGGGGGGCCGTGGGTGAGCAGTTCTTC
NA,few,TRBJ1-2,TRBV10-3,CAISGPNYGYTF,TGTGCCATCTCCGGGCCCAACTATGGCTACACCTTC
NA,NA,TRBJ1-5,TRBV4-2,CASSQWGGDGAQPQHF,TGTGCCAGCAGCCAATGGGGAGGCGACGGCGCTCAGCCCCAGCATTTT
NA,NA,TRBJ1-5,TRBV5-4,CASSFRGKGVGNQPQHF,TGTGCCAGCAGCTTCAGGGGTAAGGGTGTGGGGAATCAGCCCCAGCATTTT
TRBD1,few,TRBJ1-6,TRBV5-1,CASSFPGGSSYNSPLHF,TGCGCCAGCAGCTTCCCAGGGGGGAGCTCCTATAATTCACCCCTCCACTTT
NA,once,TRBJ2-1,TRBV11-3,CASSFGEVGNEQFF,TGTGCCAGCAGCTTCGGGGAGGTAGGCAATGAGCAGTTCTTC
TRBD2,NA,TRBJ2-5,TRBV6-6,CASSRIMVAGGQETQYF,TGTGCCAGCAGTCGAATTATGGTAGCGGGGGGCCAAGAGACCCAGTACTTC
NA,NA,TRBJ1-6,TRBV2,CASTKRGLGTSSYNSPLHF,TGTGCCAGCACCAAACGGGGGCTAGGGACGAGCTCCTATAATTCACCCCTCCACTTT
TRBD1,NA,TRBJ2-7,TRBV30,CAWSTKPGQGVAPGDF,TGTGCCTGGAGTACAAAACCGGGACAGGGGGTGGCCCCCGGGGACTTC